The T cell receptor beta chain described here comes from a study of T cells expressing NK-cell markers. The CDR3 spans 14 residues. Germline lookup yields CDR1 MNHEY and CDR2 SMNVEV (reference sequence). Study conclusions and caveats: HCMV specificity was not established for the expanded NKG2C+ T cell clones. Similarly, these clonotypes led the CD3+CD56-NKG2C+ fraction as well in several donors.

Using the 5' RACE reads, TCRdb records one entry per CDR3 protein without DNA. This listing includes more than 90,000 distinct CDR3 sequences. Notes on this clonotype: Its antigen is not known.

The sequencing sample was made of blood T cells: a sorted CD56 or NKG2C T cell subset, CD4+ or CD8+ T cells, or bulk PBMC T cells (not recorded which). The J gene is TRBJ2-2, the V gene TRBV27; the TCRdb call, TRBD1, lacks DNA for checking. The receptor's source is a woman between 18 and 75 years old in good health. This CDR3 is CASSWGEGTGELFF.